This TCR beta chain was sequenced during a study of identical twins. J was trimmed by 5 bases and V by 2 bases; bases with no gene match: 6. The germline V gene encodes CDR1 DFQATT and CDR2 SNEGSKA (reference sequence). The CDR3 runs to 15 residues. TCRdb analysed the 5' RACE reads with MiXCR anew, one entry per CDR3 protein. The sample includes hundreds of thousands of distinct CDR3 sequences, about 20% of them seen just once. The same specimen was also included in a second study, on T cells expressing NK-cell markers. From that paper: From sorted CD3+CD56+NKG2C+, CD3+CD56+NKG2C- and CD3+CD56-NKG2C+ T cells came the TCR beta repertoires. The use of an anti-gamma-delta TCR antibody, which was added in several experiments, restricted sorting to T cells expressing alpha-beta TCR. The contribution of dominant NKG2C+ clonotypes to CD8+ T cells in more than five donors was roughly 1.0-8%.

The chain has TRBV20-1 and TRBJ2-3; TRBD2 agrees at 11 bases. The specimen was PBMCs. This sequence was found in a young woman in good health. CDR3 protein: CSARRLAGGRDTQYF. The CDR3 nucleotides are TGCAGTGCTAGACGCCTAGCGGGGGGCAGAGATACGCAGTATTTT.